These 31 T cell receptor beta chains originate from one sample sequenced in a study of cytomegalovirus exposure and HLA in healthy donors. PCR primers comprised 60 Vbeta and 13 Jbeta primers. Profiling relied on immunoSEQ multiplex PCR, and the TCRdb table lists in-frame clones only, not all of them. The data contain approximately 140,000 clones, approximately 80% of them seen just once; the ten biggest clones take up over 1.5%. The source material was PBMCs. The receptor set was obtained from a woman between 35 and 50 years old in good health and CMV-seronegative.

This clone was detected once. The genes are TRBV5-1 and TRBJ2-5, with TRBD2 matching over 13 bases. The ends lost 3 bases at V and 5 bases at J; junction bases unmatched: 4. The CDR3 has 15 residues. Germline-derived CDR1 and CDR2 are SGHRS and YFSETQ. The chain's CDR3 is CASSSGLAGQETQYF. CDR3 bases: TGCGCCAGCAGCTCGGGACTAGCGGGGCAGGAGACCCAGTACTTC.

The V gene is TRBV10-2, the J gene TRBJ2-2; TRBD2 aligns across 9 bases. CDR1 is WSHSY and CDR2 is SAAADI in the germline V gene. V shed 2 bases and J 2 bases; nucleotides not matched to a gene: 6. The CDR3 has 17 residues. The CDR3 region has the DNA TGCGCCAGCAGTGAGATCAGCGGGAGGTCTAACACCGGGGAGCTGTTTTTT. It encodes CASSEISGRSNTGELFF.

The J gene is TRBJ1-1, the V gene TRBV5-7; 9 positions agree with TRBD1. TRBV5-7 is placed among ORFs of uncertain function. This CDR3 has 15 amino acids. V gave up 4 bases and J gave up 4 bases; unmatched junction bases: 8. CDR3 protein: CASSPVTGGRTEAFF. CDR3 nucleotide sequence: TGTGCCAGCAGCCCAGTGACAGGGGGGCGCACTGAAGCTTTCTTT.

Concerning this clone itself: At one end the junction does not follow the germline gene, possibly because of a read error. The chain is built from TRBV9 and TRBJ2-6; tentatively, D is TRBD1 (5 bases). This CDR3 has 15 amino acids. Per germline, CDR1 SGDLS and CDR2 YYNGEE. The CDR3 region has the DNA TGTGCCAGCAGCGTAGTGGGCTCTGGGGCCAACGGCCTGACTTTC. This translates into CASSVVGSGANGLTF.

The chain couples TRBV19 to TRBJ1-6, with D possibly being TRBD1 (6 bases). Trimming pared 9 bases from V and 4 bases from J, leaving 16 bases between. Germline lookup yields CDR1 LNHDA and CDR2 SQIVND (reference sequence). The CDR3 consists of 15 residues. CDR3 amino acids: CARRVGQHYNSPLHF. The CDR3 DNA reads TGTGCCAGACGGGTTGGACAGCATTATAATTCACCCCTCCACTTT. Complete variable domain (other parts from reference TRBV19 and TRBJ1-6): DGGITQSPKYLFRKEGQNVTLSCEQNLNHDAMYWYRQDPGQGLRLIYYSQIVNDFQKGDIAEGYSVSREKKESFPLTVTSAQKNPTAFYLCARRVGQHYNSPLHFGNGTRLTVT.

The genes are TRBV29-1 and TRBJ1-2; 8 nucleotides line up with TRBD1. V lost 7 bases to trimming and J lost 7 bases; unmatched junction nucleotides: 5. The CDR3 has 11 amino acids. Germline-derived CDR1 and CDR2 are SQVTM and ANQGSEA. CDR3 sequence reads: CSASTGAGYTF. The CDR3 region has the DNA TGCAGCGCATCGACAGGGGCTGGCTACACCTTC.

The V call is TRBV6-6, the J call TRBJ2-1; tentative D call: TRBD2 (6 bases). Germline CDR1 MNHNY, CDR2 SVGAGI (reference sequence). The CDR3 has 14 residues. Trimming shortened V by 0 bases and J by 13 bases, and 16 bases separated the two germline ends. CDR3 amino acids: CASSYSYGGTPQFF. CDR3 DNA: TGTGCCAGCAGTTACTCCTATGGGGGGACCCCTCAGTTCTTC.

CDR3 nucleotide sequence: TGTGCCAGCAGCTTGTCACGGTCTGGAAACACCATATATTTT. It yields the protein CASSLSRSGNTIYF. The chain links TRBV11-2 to TRBJ1-3; D ambiguous. V shed 3 bases and J shed 1 base, with 7 bases lying between them. The CDR3 has 14 amino acids. Looked up from germline, CDR1 is SGHAT and CDR2 is FQNNGV.

J is TRBJ2-5 and V is TRBV19, with 10 bases matching TRBD2. Germline V gene lookup returns CDR1 LNHDA and CDR2 SQIVND (reference sequence). CDR3 size: 15 residues. V shed 1 base and J 11 bases; nucleotides not matched to a gene: 10. In DNA, the CDR3 is TGTGCCAGTAGTATAGCGGCTAGCGGGAGCGGTGAGCAGTACTTC. Encoded protein: CASSIAASGSGEQYF. Full variable domain (missing parts from reference TRBV19 and TRBJ2-5): DGGITQSPKYLFRKEGQNVTLSCEQNLNHDAMYWYRQDPGQGLRLIYYSQIVNDFQKGDIAEGYSVSREKKESFPLTVTSAQKNPTAFYLCASSIAASGSGEQYFGPGTRLLVL.

V and J are TRBV5-1 and TRBJ2-1, with 11 bases matching TRBD2. This CDR3 region has 17 residues. Trimming cost V 0 bases and J 8 bases; bases outside gene matches: 10. The germline V gene encodes CDR1 SGHRS and CDR2 YFSETQ. CDR3 nucleotide sequence: TGCGCCAGCAGCTTGGAAGGTTCTAGCGGGAGGTGGGATGAGCAGTTCTTC. This codes for CASSLEGSSGRWDEQFF.

This clone was detected only once. The gene calls are TRBV6-5 and TRBJ2-3, with TRBD2 as a possible D gene (5 bases). V lost 5 bases and J 5 bases, leaving 14 bases between the germline ends. The CDR3 loop spans 14 amino acids. Germline lookup yields CDR1 MNHEY and CDR2 SVGAGI. CDR3 sequence (DNA): TGTGCCAGCAGTACCGCCCAGAGGGAAGATACGCAGTATTTT. Translated: CASSTAQREDTQYF.

The genes are TRBV6-5 and TRBJ2-2; D unclear. The germline V gene encodes CDR1 MNHEY and CDR2 SVGAGI. V shed 5 bases and J shed 7 bases, with 11 bases lying between them. The CDR3 is 13 amino acids. The CDR3 loop is CASSDKYGGELFF. As DNA, the CDR3 is TGTGCCAGCAGTGACAAATACGGCGGGGAGCTGTTTTTT.

The rearrangement uses TRBV19 and TRBJ1-4; D unresolved. Trimming shortened V by 6 bases and J by 0 bases, and 8 bases separated the two germline ends. The CDR3 contains 14 residues. Germline CDR1 is LNHDA and CDR2 is SQIVND (reference sequence). CDR3 coding DNA: TGTGCCAGTAGAAGCTTTTCAACTAATGAAAAACTGTTTTTT. This codes for CASRSFSTNEKLFF.

This clone was seen only a few times. The V gene is TRBV28, the J gene TRBJ2-4; D may be TRBD2 (5 bases). This CDR3 region has 16 residues. Germline CDR1 MDHEN, CDR2 SYDVKM. Trimming removed 5 bases at V and 7 bases at J, with 21 bases between. The CDR3 DNA follows: TGTGCCAGCAGTCTCCCGGGCCCAATCGGGAATAACATTCAGTACTTC. Translation gives CASSLPGPIGNNIQYF.

The chain links TRBV4-2 to TRBJ2-6; 8 nucleotides agree with TRBD2. This CDR3 has 16 residues. The V segment lost 1 base and the J segment 3 bases; nucleotides outside the gene matches: 2. CDR1 is LGHNA and CDR2 is YNFKEQ in the germline V gene. The CDR3: CASSQAGGLGANVLTF. The CDR3 DNA sequence: TGTGCCAGCAGCCAAGCGGGGGGGCTTGGGGCCAACGTCCTGACTTTC.

The CDR3 coding sequence is TGTGCCAGCGGGGGAGACCGGGAGGCAAATTACAATGAGCAGTTCTTC. Amino acid sequence: CASGGDREANYNEQFF. This chain joins TRBV27 and TRBJ2-1, with TRBD2 identical over 7 bases. CDR3 length: 16 residues. The J segment lost 4 bases and the V segment lost 8 bases, leaving 14 bases of the junction unmatched. Germline values: CDR1 MNHEY, CDR2 SMNVEV (reference sequence).

The chain uses TRBV28 and TRBJ2-7; 7 positions match TRBD1. The CDR3 is 13 amino acids. V lost 7 bases, J lost 0 bases, and 3 bases stayed unmatched. The germline gives CDR1 MDHEN, CDR2 SYDVKM. In nucleotides, the CDR3 is TGTGCCAGCAATGACAGGGACTCCTACGAGCAGTACTTC. Encoded protein: CASNDRDSYEQYF.

This clone was recorded a few times. This chain uses TRBV7-6 with TRBJ1-1; perhaps TRBD1 as D (5 bases). The CDR3 contains 15 residues. Germline V gene data show CDR1 as SGHVS and CDR2 as FNYEAQ. Trimming left V 1 base short and J 1 base short, with 10 bases between. CDR3 residues: CASSLVEGANTEAFF. CDR3 DNA sequence: TGTGCCAGCAGCTTAGTTGAAGGGGCGAACACTGAAGCTTTCTTT.

The rearrangement uses TRBV29-1 and TRBJ2-7, with 7 bases lining up with TRBD2. The CDR3 is 13 amino acids. Germline values: CDR1 SQVTM, CDR2 ANQGSEA. After removal of 4 bases from V and 6 bases from J, the junction contained 9 bases not matched to a gene. The CDR3 region is CSVAGRGEVEQYF. The DNA of the CDR3 is TGCAGCGTTGCTGGTCGGGGGGAGGTCGAGCAGTACTTC.

The CDR3 loop is CASSYLGGTGELFF. In DNA form, the CDR3 reads TGTGCCAGCAGTTACTTAGGGGGAACCGGGGAGCTGTTTTTT. The chain carries TRBV6-5 and TRBJ2-2, with D possibly being TRBD1 (6 bases). The CDR3 is made up of 14 amino acids. V dropped 1 base and J dropped 5 bases, with 8 bases sitting between them. The V gene's germline CDR1 is MNHEY and CDR2 SVGAGI.

The genes are TRBV2 and TRBJ2-5; 8 bases are shared with TRBD1. The DNA end favors TRBJ2-7, so the J call may be wrong. This CDR3 has 12 residues. Germline CDR1 reads SNHLY; CDR2 reads FYNNEI. DNA of the CDR3: TGTGCCAGCAGTGCAGGGGGCGACGAGCAGTACTTC. Its protein product is CASSAGGDEQYF.

The J gene is TRBJ2-1, the V gene TRBV7-6; a possible D gene is TRBD2 (6 bases). Trimming cost V 2 bases and J 9 bases, with 14 bases left between them. Germline CDR1 is SGHVS and CDR2 is FNYEAQ. The length of the CDR3 is 14 residues. The CDR3 sequence is CASSLSGVRVEQFF. The CDR3, as DNA: TGTGCCAGCAGCTTATCGGGGGTCCGGGTTGAGCAGTTCTTC. The full variable domain, in which reference TRBV7-6 and TRBJ2-1 provide the parts outside the CDR3, is GAGVSQSPRYKVTKRGQDVALRCDPISGHVSLYWYRQALGQGPEFLTYFNYEAQQDKSGLPNDRFSAERPEGSISTLTIQRTEQRDSAMYRCASSLSGVRVEQFFGPGTRLTVL.

The chain carries TRBV18 and TRBJ1-2; 8 bases align to TRBD1. CDR1 is KGHSH, CDR2 LQKENI, per germline. This CDR3 comprises 15 residues. The ends lost 3 bases at V and 0 bases at J; junction bases unmatched: 3. The CDR3 bases are TGTGCCAGCTCACCCGGGACAGGAGCTAACTATGGCTACACCTTC. Translation gives CASSPGTGANYGYTF. Based on the CDR3 plus reference TRBV18 and TRBJ1-2, the full variable domain is NAGVMQNPRHLVRRRGQEARLRCSPMKGHSHVYWYRQLPEEGLKFMVYLQKENIIDESGMPKERFSAEFPKEGPSILRIQQVVRGDSAAYFCASSPGTGANYGYTFGSGTRLTVV.

This clone was seen only a few times. The chain uses TRBV7-5 and TRBJ1-3; whether TRBD1, the table's D call, matches the DNA was not checked. TRBV7-5 is a known pseudogene. The CDR3 spans 14 residues. The CDR3 DNA reads TGTGTCAACCACTTCGGACAGTCTGGAAACACCATATATTTT. Translation gives CVNHFGQSGNTIYF.

This clone was seen once. The V gene is TRBV10-3, the J gene TRBJ2-2; 10 nucleotides line up with TRBD1. This CDR3 spans 17 amino acids. Trimming took 11 bases from V and 4 from J; bases not matched to a gene: 16. The germline V gene encodes CDR1 ENHRY and CDR2 SYGVKD. The CDR3 protein is CASESADRGQGTGELFF. In nucleotides, the CDR3 is TGTGCCTCAGAATCTGCTGACAGGGGGCAGGGCACCGGGGAGCTGTTTTTT.

The genes are TRBV28 and TRBJ2-5; 11 bases map to TRBD1. The CDR3 is 16 residues long. Per the germline V gene, CDR1 is MDHEN and CDR2 is SYDVKM. Trimming at V came to 6 bases and at J to 11 bases, leaving 17 bases not matched to a gene. In DNA, the CDR3 is TGTGCCAGCAGAATCCAGACGGGACAGGGGGGTCGGGTGCAGTACTTC. Translating gives CASRIQTGQGGRVQYF.

The rearrangement links TRBV29-1 to TRBJ2-1; TRBD1 matches 7 bases. V was pared by 7 bases and J by 2 bases, with 14 bases of the junction left unmatched. Germline CDR1 SQVTM, CDR2 ANQGSEA. The CDR3 length is 16 residues. CDR3 sequence reads: CSAQPDRVRTYNEQFF. The CDR3 DNA sequence: TGCAGCGCCCAACCCGACAGGGTTCGGACCTACAATGAGCAGTTCTTC.

This chain joins TRBV5-4 and TRBJ1-2; 9 bases are shared with TRBD1. Per germline, CDR1 SGHNT and CDR2 YYREEE (reference sequence). The CDR3 has 14 amino acids. The J segment lost 3 bases and the V segment lost 4 bases, leaving 4 bases of the junction unmatched. CDR3 nucleotide sequence: TGTGCCAGCAGCCTACAGGGGGCTGACTATGGCTACACCTTC. Translated, it gives CASSLQGADYGYTF.

The chain is built from TRBV27 and TRBJ1-1; D may be TRBD1 (6 bases). The germline V gene encodes CDR1 MNHEY and CDR2 SMNVEV (reference sequence). The CDR3 is made up of 17 amino acids. The ends were cut back, 0 bases at V and 1 base at J, with 15 bases in the middle. DNA for the CDR3: TGTGCCAGCAGTTTATCGGGGCAGGGGCCCGGGAACACTGAAGCTTTCTTT. Its translation: CASSLSGQGPGNTEAFF.

The V gene is TRBV18, the J gene TRBJ1-5; the match to TRBD1 covers 7 bases. Germline V CDR1 and CDR2: KGHSH, LQKENI. There are 18 residues in the CDR3. V lost 3 bases to trimming and J lost 2 bases; unmatched junction nucleotides: 13. CDR3 nucleotide sequence: TGTGCCAGCTCACCTCGAGGGGGCCCGCCCGGTCGCAATCAGCCCCAGCATTTT. The encoded protein is CASSPRGGPPGRNQPQHF.

This clone came up once. This chain uses TRBV5-4 with TRBJ2-3; the match to TRBD1 covers 7 bases. The CDR3 consists of 15 residues. Germline V gives CDR1 SGHNT, CDR2 YYREEE (reference sequence). V shed 2 bases and J 7 bases; nucleotides not matched to a gene: 10. In DNA, the CDR3 is TGTGCCAGCAGCTTACAGGGGATCGGAACCAATACGCAGTATTTT. It specifies CASSLQGIGTNTQYF. The whole variable domain, remainder taken from reference TRBV5-4 and TRBJ2-3, is ETGVTQSPTHLIKTRGQQVTLRCSSQSGHNTVSWYQQALGQGPQFIFQYYREEENGRGNFPPRFSGLQFPNYSSELNVNALELDDSALYLCASSLQGIGTNTQYFGPGTRLTVL.